The 32 T cell receptor beta chains in this list originate from one sample, sequenced in a study of Ad26.COV2.S vaccination and SARS-CoV-2 variants. As for treatment: over 15 received Ad26.COV2.S at low or high dose, single or two shots; a few received placebo; per-sample allocation not given. After the first vaccine or placebo injection, samples were drawn on day 63. Generated by immunoSEQ multiplex PCR, the TCRdb table keeps only in-frame clones and is missing some. Of about 350,000 clones in the sample, about 88% were seen once. The sample was peripheral blood, taken in a trial of Ad26.COV2.S vaccine versus placebo. These receptors were obtained from a person between 18 and 60 years old who received the Ad26.COV2.S COVID-19 vaccine or a placebo.

This clone was counted ten times or more. V is TRBV30 and J is TRBJ2-7; the match to TRBD2 covers 7 bases. Losses at the gene ends were 2 bases for V and 6 bases for J; bases not matched to a gene: 7. Germline lookup yields CDR1 GTSNPN and CDR2 SVGIG (reference sequence). CDR3 length: 13 amino acids. DNA for the CDR3: TGTGCCTGGAGTATGGGGGGGAGAGGCGAGCAGTACTTC. This encodes CAWSMGGRGEQYF.

The chain joins TRBV5-1 to TRBJ2-2; D may correspond to TRBD1 or TRBD2 (5 bases each). Trimming took off 1 base at V and 6 bases at J, with 13 bases between the two ends. The CDR3 contains 15 residues. The germline V gene encodes CDR1 SGHRS and CDR2 YFSETQ. This CDR3 reads CASSLNGASPGELFF. In DNA, the CDR3 is TGCGCCAGCAGCTTGAACGGGGCTTCTCCCGGGGAGCTGTTTTTT.

The sample holds one count of this clone. Other DNA sequences of this sample code for an identical CDR3. The chain links TRBV11-2 to TRBJ2-5, with D hard to call. Looked up from germline, CDR1 is SGHAT and CDR2 is FQNNGV. The V end was cut by 5 bases, the J end by 5 bases, with 6 bases between. The CDR3 spans 11 residues. DNA of the CDR3: TGTGCCAGCAGCACCTCGGAGACCCAGTACTTC. It encodes CASSTSETQYF.

This rearrangement joins TRBV6-2 or TRBV6-3 to TRBJ1-2; the D is unclear. V lost 3 bases to trimming and J lost 0 bases, with 11 bases between them. The CDR3 spans 15 residues. Germline CDR1 MNHEY, CDR2 SVGEGT. The CDR3 DNA reads TGTGCCAGCAGTTATAAGGCGGAACCTAACTATGGCTACACCTTC. Translation gives CASSYKAEPNYGYTF.

The chain carries TRBV10-3 and TRBJ1-2; the D is unclear. V shed 10 bases and J shed 6 bases, with 9 bases lying between them. The CDR3 is 10 amino acids. Germline V CDR1 and CDR2: ENHRY, SYGVKD. CDR3 nucleotides: TGTGCCACCCGGGAGGATGGCTACACCTTC. Its protein product is CATREDGYTF.

This clone came up once. This chain uses TRBV29-1 with TRBJ1-1, with 9 nucleotides matching TRBD1. Per the germline V gene, CDR1 is SQVTM and CDR2 is ANQGSEA. Losses at the gene ends were 3 bases for V and 10 bases for J; bases not matched to a gene: 9. The CDR3 runs 13 residues. The chain's CDR3 is CSVETGGLGPAFF. The CDR3 bases are TGCAGCGTTGAGACAGGGGGATTAGGGCCAGCTTTCTTT.

Of note for this clone: A read error may account for a junction end that differs from germline. The rearrangement joins TRBV27 to TRBJ2-2, with TRBD1 matching 7 bases. Germline V gene data show CDR1 as MNHEY and CDR2 as SMNVEV (reference sequence). CDR3 length: 15 residues. The CDR3 region is CASPKGTDEHRGAVF. In DNA, the CDR3 is TGTGCCAGCCCGAAAGGGACAGATGAACACCGGGGAGCTGTTTTT.

This chain connects TRBV10-2 to TRBJ2-2; D not certain. V was trimmed by 0 bases and J by 6 bases, leaving 2 bases between them. This CDR3 is 12 amino acids long. Per germline, CDR1 WSHSY and CDR2 SAAADI. The CDR3 bases are TGCGCCAGCAGTGAGTCGGCCGGGGAGCTGTTTTTT. It translates to CASSESAGELFF.

This clone was seen a handful of times. V usage is TRBV21-1 and J usage is TRBJ1-1. TRBV21-1 is a documented pseudogene. The CDR3 is 15 residues long. The CDR3 coding sequence is TGTGCCAGCAGCCTTCGGGGGGAGTCGAACACTGAAGCTTTCTTT. Its protein is CASSLRGESNTEAFF.

In nucleotides, the CDR3 is TGTGCCAGCAGAAGGGACAGATACACAGATACGCAGTATTTT. Translated, it gives CASRRDRYTDTQYF. The chain uses TRBV28 and TRBJ2-3, with 7 bases aligning to TRBD1. Germline lookup yields CDR1 MDHEN and CDR2 SYDVKM. V lost 6 bases, J lost 2 bases, and 5 bases stayed unmatched. This CDR3 has 14 residues.

V gene TRBV7-2 combines with J gene TRBJ2-3; no firm D call. In germline, CDR1 is SGHTA, CDR2 FQGNSA. The CDR3 covers 13 residues. Trimming took 1 base from V and 6 from J, leaving 8 bases between them. Here the CDR3 reads CASSLGGADTQYF. The CDR3 DNA sequence: TGTGCCAGCAGCTTAGGAGGTGCGGATACGCAGTATTTT. Full variable domain (remainder filled in from reference TRBV7-2 and TRBJ2-3): GAGVSQSPSNKVTEKGKDVELRCDPISGHTALYWYRQSLGQGLEFLIYFQGNSAPDKSGLPSDRFSAERTGGSVSTLTIQRTQQEDSAVYLCASSLGGADTQYFGPGTRLTVL.

This chain links TRBV5-4 with TRBJ1-4, with 9 bases that match TRBD1. The CDR3 covers 15 residues. V trimming: 4 bases; J trimming: 8 bases; junction bases outside the gene matches: 9. Germline assignment: CDR1 SGHNT and CDR2 YYREEE (reference sequence). The CDR3 loop reads CASSAAGTGNEKLFF. The CDR3 nucleotides are TGTGCCAGCAGCGCCGCCGGGACAGGGAACGAAAAACTGTTTTTT.

This chain connects TRBV27 to TRBJ1-2; the match to TRBD1 covers 8 bases. Germline V lookup: CDR1 MNHEY, CDR2 SMNVEV (reference sequence). The CDR3 sequence is 12 residues long. J was trimmed by 6 bases and V by 6 bases; bases with no gene match: 3. The DNA of the CDR3 is TGTGCCAGCAGCCTGGACAGGGATGGCTACACCTTC. Its protein is CASSLDRDGYTF.

V and J are TRBV5-1 and TRBJ2-3; D is unclear. The CDR3 loop spans 12 amino acids. Per germline, CDR1 SGHRS and CDR2 YFSETQ. Trimming stripped 4 bases from V and 2 bases from J, with 5 bases between. The CDR3 nucleotides read TGCGCCAGCAGCAAGGACACAGATACGCAGTATTTT. This translates into CASSKDTDTQYF.

The rearrangement joins TRBV7-2 to TRBJ1-1, with a tentative D call TRBD1 (5 bases). The CDR3 extends over 18 amino acids. Germline V gene data show CDR1 as SGHTA and CDR2 as FQGNSA. The V end lost 5 bases, the J end lost 1 base, and 23 bases lay between the germline ends. CDR3 region: CASSPAPGRSLGNTEAFF. In DNA, the CDR3 is TGTGCCAGCAGCCCAGCGCCGGGACGCTCGTTAGGGAACACTGAAGCTTTCTTT.

This rearrangement joins TRBV27 to TRBJ1-5; TRBD1 is a possible D gene (6 bases). This CDR3 is built from 13 residues. V dropped 6 bases and J dropped 6 bases, with 12 bases sitting between them. Germline loops: CDR1 MNHEY, CDR2 SMNVEV (reference sequence). CDR3 nucleotides: TGTGCCAGCAGCAAAGTCAGGGGTCAGCCCCAGCATTTT. Protein: CASSKVRGQPQHF.

This chain connects TRBV12-3 or TRBV12-4 to TRBJ2-7, with no clear D. The CDR3 sequence is 13 residues long. The V end lost 2 bases, the J end lost 3 bases, and 8 bases lay between the germline ends. This CDR3 reads CASSLLGGYEQYF. CDR3 nucleotide sequence: TGTGCCAGCAGTTTATTGGGTGGCTACGAGCAGTACTTC.

This rearrangement joins TRBV4-1 to TRBJ2-3, with 7 bases identical to TRBD1. V lost 0 bases and J lost 3; bases outside the gene matches: 9. The CDR3 is 17 residues long. Germline V gives CDR1 MGHRA, CDR2 YSYEKL. CDR3 coding DNA: TGCGCCAGCAGCCAAGATTCAATCGGACAGGTGACAGATACGCAGTATTTT. Translated, it gives CASSQDSIGQVTDTQYF.

DNA for the CDR3: TGCGCCAGCAGTATAGATGGACAGGGTAATTCACCCCTCCACTTT. Translation gives CASSIDGQGNSPLHF. The chain employs TRBV4-3 and TRBJ1-6, with TRBD1 identical over 8 bases. Germline V lookup: CDR1 LGHNA, CDR2 YSLEER. J was trimmed by 6 bases and V by 6 bases; bases with no gene match: 7. CDR3 length: 15 residues.

V usage is TRBV19 and J usage is TRBJ2-6; 7 bases fit TRBD1. Germline loops: CDR1 LNHDA, CDR2 SQIVND (reference sequence). This CDR3 has 17 amino acids. J gave up 2 bases and V 0 bases, and 4 bases lay outside the gene matches. The chain's CDR3 is CASSIENRGTGANVLTF. CDR3 in DNA: TGTGCCAGTAGTATAGAAAACAGGGGTACTGGGGCCAACGTCCTGACTTTC.

CDR3 region: CASRISTTQGSYNEQFF. CDR3 DNA: TGTGCCAGCAGAATTTCCACAACACAGGGTTCCTACAATGAGCAGTTCTTC. The chain carries TRBV7-9 and TRBJ2-1, with D possibly being TRBD1 (6 bases). Trimming shortened V by 6 bases and J by 1 base, and 19 bases separated the two germline ends. Germline CDR1 is SEHNR and CDR2 is FQNEAQ (reference sequence). CDR3 size: 17 residues.

The chain carries TRBV25-1 and TRBJ2-7; maybe TRBD1 (5 bases). The CDR3 loop spans 15 amino acids. Germline values: CDR1 MGHDK, CDR2 SYGVNS. Trimming removed 1 base from V and 6 bases from J, with 16 bases in between. The CDR3 is CASSESPTWGSEQYF. The CDR3 region has the DNA TGTGCCAGCAGTGAATCCCCCACCTGGGGCTCCGAGCAGTACTTC.

This sequence joins TRBV30 and TRBJ2-2; possibly TRBD1 or TRBD2 for D (5 bases each). The CDR3 covers 16 residues. The germline V gene encodes CDR1 GTSNPN and CDR2 SVGIG (reference sequence). The germline V and J ends were trimmed by 3 bases and 0 bases, with 14 bases remaining between them. The CDR3 protein is CAWRTLGAPNTGELFF. The CDR3 DNA sequence: TGTGCCTGGAGAACTCTCGGGGCCCCGAACACCGGGGAGCTGTTTTTT.

The chain carries TRBV27 and TRBJ1-2, with D possibly being TRBD1 (6 bases). CDR3 length: 13 amino acids. V lost 3 bases to trimming and J lost 4 bases, with 9 bases between them. The germline V gene has CDR1 MNHEY and CDR2 SMNVEV (reference sequence). CDR3 sequence reads: CASSFTGSYGYTF. CDR3 bases: TGTGCCAGCAGTTTCACAGGGAGCTATGGCTACACCTTC.

V and J are TRBV15 and TRBJ2-1; D remains ambiguous. V lost 0 bases, J lost 7 bases, and 19 bases lay in between. Germline values: CDR1 LNHNV, CDR2 YYDKDF (reference sequence). CDR3 length: 17 residues. The CDR3 DNA follows: TGTGCCACCAGCAGAGATGGGCCGGTGCTCCGAGTTAATGAGCAGTTCTTC. Protein: CATSRDGPVLRVNEQFF.

This clone was counted at least ten times. The chain carries TRBV27 and TRBJ2-1; D is unresolved. Germline-derived CDR1 and CDR2 are MNHEY and SMNVEV (reference sequence). V lost 3 bases to trimming and J lost 0 bases, with 12 bases between them. CDR3 size: 16 residues. The CDR3 sequence is CASSLRDPASYNEQFF. The CDR3 coding sequence is TGTGCCAGCAGTTTGCGAGACCCCGCCTCCTACAATGAGCAGTTCTTC.

V usage is TRBV7-9 and J usage is TRBJ1-1, with D possibly TRBD1 on 5 matching bases. CDR3 length: 14 residues. Trimming took off 3 bases at V and 1 base at J, with 9 bases between the two ends. Germline V gene lookup returns CDR1 SEHNR and CDR2 FQNEAQ (reference sequence). CDR3 sequence: CASSFTGRNTEAFF. The CDR3 region has the DNA TGTGCCAGCAGCTTCACAGGAAGGAACACTGAAGCTTTCTTT.

The V and J genes are TRBV11-2 and TRBJ2-1; the match to TRBD1 covers 9 bases. CDR1 SGHAT and CDR2 FQNNGV come from the germline V gene. V was clipped by 4 bases and J by 0 bases; unmatched bases: 4. The CDR3 runs to 16 residues. This CDR3 reads CASSSKTGGSYNEQFF. DNA of the CDR3: TGTGCCAGCAGCTCCAAGACAGGGGGCTCCTACAATGAGCAGTTCTTC.

The chain joins TRBV6-5 to TRBJ1-1, with TRBD1 as a possible D gene (5 bases). Trimming pared 5 bases from V and 4 bases from J, leaving 11 bases between. This CDR3 comprises 13 residues. Germline V CDR1 and CDR2: MNHEY, SVGAGI. CDR3 nucleotide sequence: TGTGCCAGCAGTAGGGACTTTTTCACTGAAGCTTTCTTT. Translation gives CASSRDFFTEAFF.

The chain carries TRBV11-3 and TRBJ2-3; D gene unclear. V lost 0 bases, J lost 3 bases, and 7 bases lay in between. The CDR3 has 14 amino acids. CDR1 and CDR2 from the germline V gene are SGHNT and YENEEA. The CDR3 bases are TGTGCCAGCAGCTTAGAGGGGAAGACAGATACGCAGTATTTT. Translating gives CASSLEGKTDTQYF.

This chain connects TRBV7-9 to TRBJ2-2, with D possibly matching TRBD2 (5 bases). Germline assignment: CDR1 SEHNR and CDR2 FQNEAQ (reference sequence). The germline V and J ends were trimmed by 3 bases and 7 bases, with 6 bases remaining between them. The CDR3 is 12 amino acids. The CDR3 loop is CASSFGNGELFF. The CDR3, as DNA: TGTGCCAGCAGCTTCGGGAACGGGGAGCTGTTTTTT.

This clone has only a few counts. The chain uses TRBV10-1 and TRBJ2-2, with TRBD2 matching over 7 bases. The CDR3 covers 15 residues. V lost 10 bases and J lost 3; bases outside the gene matches: 11. The V gene's germline CDR1 is WNHNN and CDR2 SYGVQD (reference sequence). CDR3 residues: CATQSAGVDTGELFF. The CDR3 nucleotides read TGCGCCACCCAATCGGCGGGAGTGGACACCGGGGAGCTGTTTTTT.